Below are 27 T cell receptor beta chains sequenced from a single sample in a study of blood T cell repertoires in COVID-19 (dated by TCRdb to 2019 to 2021). The library relied on the immunoSEQ multiplex PCR assay. The source is immuneACCESS, and TCRdb retained only in-frame sequences with V and J called. Part of the clones is not carried over; for the studies checked, unresolved V genes explain less than half of this, and the remainder is unexplained. The sample has about 42,000 clones on record, about nine tenths of them singletons. The top ten hold 0.3% to 0.5% of the sample. The sample comprised peripheral blood. These TCRs come from a human donor in a cohort sampled during active COVID-19.

The chain recombines TRBV19 with TRBJ1-5; a possible D gene is TRBD1 (6 bases). The germline V gene encodes CDR1 LNHDA and CDR2 SQIVND (reference sequence). V lost 3 bases to trimming and J lost 3 bases, with 27 bases between them. The CDR3 has 20 amino acids. CDR3 protein: CASSMGVMGWPKGHNQPQHF. CDR3 sequence (DNA): TGTGCCAGTAGTATGGGAGTGATGGGGTGGCCCAAGGGACACAATCAGCCCCAGCATTTT.

The CDR3 spells CASSLEVTGFRYTF. The DNA of the CDR3 is TGCGCCAGCAGCTTGGAGGTGACAGGTTTTCGCTACACCTTC. V is TRBV5-1 and J is TRBJ1-2, with D possibly TRBD1 on 6 matching bases. The germline CDR1 and CDR2 sequences are SGHRS and YFSETQ. Trimming left V 0 bases short and J 9 bases short, with 15 bases between. This CDR3 region has 14 residues.

The rearrangement joins TRBV6-5 to TRBJ2-7; D ambiguous. The CDR3 consists of 14 residues. CDR1 is MNHEY, CDR2 SVGAGI, per germline. V lost 0 bases, J lost 0 bases, and 6 bases lay in between. The DNA of the CDR3 is TGTGCCAGCAGTTACTCCCGGGTCTCCTACGAGCAGTACTTC. Protein product: CASSYSRVSYEQYF.

This clone has only a few counts. The V and J genes are TRBV4-2 and TRBJ2-1; D might be TRBD2 (5 bases). Germline V gene data show CDR1 as LGHNA and CDR2 as YNFKEQ. This CDR3 region has 13 residues. V gave up 0 bases and J gave up 6 bases, with 6 bases separating them. CDR3 residues: CASSQETINEQFF. The CDR3 DNA reads as TGTGCCAGCAGCCAAGAGACTATCAATGAGCAGTTCTTC.

The chain couples TRBV19 to TRBJ1-5, with TRBD1 matching 8 bases. The CDR3 length is 15 residues. Germline V gives CDR1 LNHDA, CDR2 SQIVND (reference sequence). With V trimmed by 6 bases and J by 11 bases, 15 bases remained unmatched. The chain's CDR3 is CASSNPGQGEMTQHF. As DNA, the CDR3 is TGTGCCAGTAGCAATCCTGGACAGGGAGAGATGACCCAGCATTTT. The variable domain in full, with the rest retrieved from reference TRBV19 and TRBJ1-5, is DGGITQSPKYLFRKEGQNVTLSCEQNLNHDAMYWYRQDPGQGLRLIYYSQIVNDFQKGDIAEGYSVSREKKESFPLTVTSAQKNPTAFYLCASSNPGQGEMTQHFGDGTRLSIL.

This chain links TRBV14 with TRBJ2-7; TRBD2 aligns across 8 bases. Germline loops: CDR1 SGHDN, CDR2 FVKESK. Trimming took 1 base from V and 8 from J; bases not matched to a gene: 7. The CDR3 runs to 14 residues. This chain's CDR3 is CASSQARLAPKQYF. CDR3 coding DNA: TGTGCCAGCAGCCAAGCTCGACTAGCGCCTAAGCAGTACTTC.

The chain employs TRBV20-1 and TRBJ1-1, with D hard to call. The CDR3 has 11 amino acids. V was trimmed by 7 bases and J by 0 bases, leaving 6 bases between them. Germline V lookup: CDR1 DFQATT, CDR2 SNEGSKA (reference sequence). Written as DNA, the CDR3 is TGCAGTGGCGGGATGAACACTGAAGCTTTCTTT. Translated, it gives CSGGMNTEAFF.

The chain has TRBV28 and TRBJ1-5; 8 bases line up with TRBD1. V gave up 11 bases and J gave up 0 bases; unmatched junction bases: 9. Germline V gene lookup returns CDR1 MDHEN and CDR2 SYDVKM. The CDR3 contains 15 residues. The CDR3 DNA is TGTGCCGGAAACAGGGGGGGCTATAGCAATCAGCCCCAGCATTTT. Its protein product is CAGNRGGYSNQPQHF. The complete variable domain, with remaining parts taken from reference TRBV28 and TRBJ1-5, reads DVKVTQSSRYLVKRTGEKVFLECVQDMDHENMFWYRQDPGLGLRLIYFSYDVKMKEKGDIPEGYSVSREKKERFSLILESASTNQTSMYLCAGNRGGYSNQPQHFGDGTRLSIL.

The chain combines TRBV6-2 or TRBV6-3 with TRBJ2-7; D is possibly TRBD1 (6 bases). Deletions cut 3 bases from V and 3 bases from J, with 15 bases between. The CDR3 is 15 residues long. CDR1 and CDR2 from the germline V gene are MNHEY and SVGEGT. For the CDR3, the DNA is TGTGCCAGCAGTTATTCGGACAGCGCCGACTACGAGCAGTACTTC. Residues: CASSYSDSADYEQYF.

The chain carries TRBV5-4 and TRBJ1-5; D ambiguous. Trimming cost V 4 bases and J 7 bases, with 18 bases left between them. The germline V gene encodes CDR1 SGHNT and CDR2 YYREEE (reference sequence). CDR3 length: 15 residues. CDR3 protein: CASSKGPGDEQPQHF. CDR3 DNA sequence: TGTGCCAGCAGCAAAGGGCCCGGGGATGAGCAGCCCCAGCATTTT.

The chain couples TRBV9 to TRBJ1-1; tentatively, D is TRBD1 (6 bases). This CDR3 comprises 11 residues. V was clipped by 6 bases and J by 7 bases, with 10 bases between them. Germline V gene data show CDR1 as SGDLS and CDR2 as YYNGEE. CDR3 sequence: CASKGDGEAFF. CDR3 coding DNA: TGTGCCAGCAAGGGGGACGGTGAAGCTTTCTTT.

As to this clone: This same CDR3 is encoded by further DNA sequences in the sample. This chain uses TRBV12-3 or TRBV12-4 with TRBJ1-2, with a tentative D call TRBD1 (6 bases). V was trimmed by 6 bases and J by 5 bases, leaving 10 bases between them. This CDR3 comprises 12 residues. CDR3 nucleotide sequence: TGTGCCAGCAGCTTGGACAGATATGGCTACACCTTC. Protein: CASSLDRYGYTF.

The chain recombines TRBV10-1 with TRBJ1-2, with TRBD1 identical over 7 bases. The V segment lost 6 bases and the J segment 4 bases; nucleotides outside the gene matches: 2. This CDR3 has 12 residues. CDR1 and CDR2 (germline): WNHNN, SYGVQD (reference sequence). The CDR3 protein is CASRGDSYGYTF. The CDR3 DNA reads as TGCGCCAGCAGGGGGGACAGCTATGGCTACACCTTC.

V gene TRBV11-2 combines with J gene TRBJ1-3; unclear D gene. Germline V lookup: CDR1 SGHAT, CDR2 FQNNGV. The CDR3 runs 17 residues. Deletions cut 0 bases from V and 0 bases from J, with 12 bases between. Written as DNA, the CDR3 is TGTGCCAGCAGCTTAGAGCGGTACGGAAGCTCTGGAAACACCATATATTTT. Protein product: CASSLERYGSSGNTIYF. The whole variable domain, filled in from reference TRBV11-2 and TRBJ1-3, reads EAGVAQSPRYKIIEKRQSVAFWCNPISGHATLYWYQQILGQGPKLLIQFQNNGVVDDSQLPKDRFSAERLKGVDSTLKIQPAKLEDSAVYLCASSLERYGSSGNTIYFGEGSWLTVV.

The chain employs TRBV13 and TRBJ2-7, with TRBD2 identical over 12 bases. CDR3 length equals 17 residues. Germline V gives CDR1 PRHDT, CDR2 FYEKMQ (reference sequence). J gave up 0 bases and V 6 bases, and 9 bases lay outside the gene matches. The CDR3 DNA reads as TGTGCCAGCAGACGGACTAGCGGGGCCCAGAGCTCCTACGAGCAGTACTTC. This translates into CASRRTSGAQSSYEQYF.

The chain joins TRBV6-2 or TRBV6-3 to TRBJ2-7, with 9 bases lining up with TRBD2. V gave up 2 bases and J gave up 0 bases; unmatched junction bases: 2. CDR3 length: 15 amino acids. Germline CDR1 is MNHEY and CDR2 is SVGEGT. CDR3 DNA sequence: TGTGCCAGCAGTTACGTAGCGGGGGACTCCTACGAGCAGTACTTC. Amino acids: CASSYVAGDSYEQYF.

This clone has just one count. This chain uses TRBV2 with TRBJ1-2; maybe TRBD1 (6 bases). CDR1 SNHLY and CDR2 FYNNEI come from the germline V gene. This CDR3 has 12 residues. Between the trimmed V and J ends, which lost 6 bases and 5 bases, there was a span of 10 bases. The CDR3 loop reads CASRPGEYGYTF. The CDR3 coding sequence is TGTGCCAGCAGGCCAGGGGAGTATGGCTACACCTTC. Full variable domain (remainder filled in from reference TRBV2 and TRBJ1-2): EPEVTQTPSHQVTQMGQEVILRCVPISNHLYFYWYRQILGQKVEFLVSFYNNEISEKSEIFDDQFSVERPDGSNFTLKIRSTKLEDSAMYFCASRPGEYGYTFGSGTRLTVV.

The chain combines TRBV19 with TRBJ2-7; TRBD1 agrees at 9 bases. The CDR3 is 14 residues long. Looked up from germline, CDR1 is LNHDA and CDR2 is SQIVND (reference sequence). Losses at the gene ends were 3 bases for V and 4 bases for J; bases not matched to a gene: 4. This chain's CDR3 is CASSIGGQGYEQYF. As DNA, the CDR3 is TGTGCCAGTAGTATCGGTGGACAGGGGTACGAGCAGTACTTC.

CDR3 bases: TGTGCCAGCAGGCCGGGGCCCAGGGGGCTGAATAATTCACCCCTCCACTTT. Its translation: CASRPGPRGLNNSPLHF. The chain couples TRBV7-2 to TRBJ1-6, with 8 bases lining up with TRBD1. V was pared by 6 bases and J by 5 bases, with 12 bases of the junction left unmatched. The CDR3 contains 17 residues. Germline lookup yields CDR1 SGHTA and CDR2 FQGNSA.

This chain links TRBV7-8 with TRBJ1-2; D is unresolved. The germline V gene encodes CDR1 SGHVS and CDR2 FQNEAQ. The CDR3 extends over 13 amino acids. Trimming removed 0 bases from V and 4 bases from J, with 6 bases in between. CDR3 nucleotides: TGTGCCAGCAGCTTAGCGTCAGTCTATGGCTACACCTTC. This codes for CASSLASVYGYTF.

This sequence joins TRBV4-3 and TRBJ2-1; D is ambiguous. The CDR3 totals 14 residues. The V end was cut by 1 base, the J end by 8 bases, with 12 bases between. Germline CDR1 is LGHNA and CDR2 is YSLEER. This chain's CDR3 is CASSQGVSNDEQFF. For the CDR3, the DNA is TGCGCCAGCAGCCAAGGGGTTAGCAACGATGAGCAGTTCTTC.

This clone came up once. The identical CDR3 is also encoded by other nucleotide sequences in the sample. The chain recombines TRBV11-2 with TRBJ2-7; 8 bases match TRBD2. Losses at the gene ends were 5 bases for V and 7 bases for J; bases not matched to a gene: 19. Germline lookup yields CDR1 SGHAT and CDR2 FQNNGV. The CDR3 sequence is 17 residues long. Here the CDR3 reads CASSRSRGGLGAREQYF. In DNA, the CDR3 is TGTGCCAGCAGCCGTTCACGGGGGGGGCTCGGGGCTAGGGAGCAGTACTTC.

The chain is built from TRBV6-6 and TRBJ2-7; 7 positions match TRBD1. Germline V CDR1 and CDR2: MNHNY, SVGAGI (reference sequence). The CDR3 has 18 amino acids. V lost 5 bases, J lost 0 bases, and 16 bases stayed unmatched. CDR3 in DNA: TGTGCCAGCAGTCCACGAGGAAGGGGGCGCTACTTCTCCTACGAGCAGTACTTC. Protein: CASSPRGRGRYFSYEQYF.

The V gene is TRBV11-2, the J gene TRBJ2-1, with 7 bases lining up with TRBD2. CDR1 is SGHAT, CDR2 FQNNGV, per germline. Trimming removed 3 bases from V and 6 bases from J; junction bases left unmatched: 2. The CDR3 extends over 13 amino acids. DNA of the CDR3: TGTGCCAGCAGCTTTGGACTAGTCAATGAGCAGTTCTTC. This codes for CASSFGLVNEQFF. Looking up the rest from reference TRBV11-2 and TRBJ2-1 gives the full variable domain: EAGVAQSPRYKIIEKRQSVAFWCNPISGHATLYWYQQILGQGPKLLIQFQNNGVVDDSQLPKDRFSAERLKGVDSTLKIQPAKLEDSAVYLCASSFGLVNEQFFGPGTRLTVL.

This clone was seen only once. This chain connects TRBV4-1 to TRBJ2-3; D call uncertain. The length of the CDR3 is 15 residues. Trimming removed 2 bases at V and 4 bases at J, with 13 bases between. Germline values: CDR1 MGHRA, CDR2 YSYEKL. CDR3 sequence reads: CASSQPGDDADTQYF. The DNA for the CDR3 is TGCGCCAGCAGCCAACCCGGAGATGATGCAGATACGCAGTATTTT.

This chain links TRBV10-3 with TRBJ1-3; D is undetermined. The CDR3 contains 15 residues. The germline V gene encodes CDR1 ENHRY and CDR2 SYGVKD. Deletions cut 3 bases from V and 0 bases from J, with 9 bases between. The CDR3, as DNA: TGTGCCATCAGTGACCGGCGGGGCTCTGGAAACACCATATATTTT. It is translated as CAISDRRGSGNTIYF.

The sample holds one count of this clone. The chain combines TRBV7-9 with TRBJ1-2; the match to TRBD1 covers 9 bases. Germline V CDR1 and CDR2: SEHNR, FQNEAQ (reference sequence). V lost 1 base, J lost 5 bases, and 8 bases stayed unmatched. The length of the CDR3 is 16 residues. The CDR3 coding sequence is TGTGCCAGCAGCTTAGGAGTGGGACAGGGTTTGTATGGCTACACCTTC. Its translation: CASSLGVGQGLYGYTF. Full variable domain (outside the CDR3, taken from reference TRBV7-9 and TRBJ1-2): DTGVSQNPRHKITKRGQNVTFRCDPISEHNRLYWYRQTLGQGPEFLTYFQNEAQLEKSRLLSDRFSAERPKGSFSTLEIQRTEQGDSAMYLCASSLGVGQGLYGYTFGSGTRLTVV.